Each of the 23 T cell receptor delta chains below was sequenced from the same sample in a study of gamma-delta T cells after stem cell transplantation (dated by TCRdb to 2016 to 2017). To prepare the library, RT-PCR was applied. The reads were generated on an Illumina MiSeq. TCRdb reran clone calling on the public reads with CATT; rows sharing one DNA sequence were then combined. The sample data list about 1,400 delta-chain clones, and roughly 15% of these were observed just once. Less than 50% of the sample is taken by the ten largest. The sample comprised gamma-delta T cells. All receptors come from a human donor. It is not recorded whose cells these are; they may come from a transplant donor.

This clone was observed a few times. J is TRDJ1 and V is TRDV2; TRDD3 agrees at 9 bases. Germline loops: CDR1 GEAIGNYY, CDR2 EKD. V lost 1 base to trimming and J lost 0 bases; unmatched junction nucleotides: 11. The CDR3 length is 18 residues. CDR3 in DNA: TGTGCCTGTGACACTCTTTTACTGGGGGAGCGGTACACCGATAAACTCATCTTT. It yields the protein CACDTLLLGERYTDKLIF.

Judged by abundance, this clone is medium-sized (0.01 to 0.1%). V gene TRDV2 combines with J gene TRDJ1, with TRDD3 matching 8 bases. The germline V gene has CDR1 GEAIGNYY and CDR2 EKD. Trimming took 5 bases from V and 2 from J; bases not matched to a gene: 21. The CDR3 spans 19 residues. The CDR3 is CACAPLLGASPFETDKLIF. The CDR3 DNA sequence: TGTGCCTGTGCCCCCCTACTGGGGGCCTCCCCGTTCGAAACCGATAAACTCATCTTT.

J is TRDJ1 and V is TRDV2; TRDD3 matches 9 bases. CDR1 GEAIGNYY and CDR2 EKD come from the germline V gene. The CDR3 has 16 residues. Unmatched junction bases numbered 6, after V lost 1 base and J lost 1 base. The CDR3, as DNA: TGTGCCTGTGACACGATATGGGGGATAGGCACCGATAAACTCATCTTT. Translated, it gives CACDTIWGIGTDKLIF.

A few counts support this clone. The TCRdb protein, from a much larger clone, departs from this DNA's translation at residue 11, likely by read error; the protein shown derives from the DNA. This sequence joins TRDV3 and TRDJ1; TRDD3 agrees at 13 bases. With V trimmed by 1 base and J by 0 bases, 29 bases remained unmatched. The CDR3 sequence is 24 residues long. Per germline, CDR1 TVYSNPD and CDR2 GDNSRS (reference sequence). Here the CDR3 reads CAFNRKPPLRRLGDTRGNTDKLIF. Written as DNA, the CDR3 is TGTGCCTTTAATCGGAAACCCCCACTACGGAGACTGGGGGATACGCGGGGGAACACCGATAAACTCATCTTT.

This clone has more than one count but fewer than ten. A read error is likely here: a far larger clone is one base away. V is TRDV2 and J is TRDJ3; 11 bases are shared with TRDD3. The germline gives CDR1 GEAIGNYY, CDR2 EKD. The CDR3 has 21 residues. The CDR3 sequence is CACDTASYGGYDSWDARQMFF. In DNA form, the CDR3 reads TGTGCCTGTGACACCGCGTCGTATGGGGGATACGATTCCTGGGACGCCCGACAGATGTTTTTC.

This clone occurred a few times. The J gene is TRDJ1, the V gene TRDV2, with 11 positions matching TRDD3. V trimming: 0 bases; J trimming: 0 bases; junction bases outside the gene matches: 17. The CDR3 is made up of 21 amino acids. Germline CDR1 and CDR2: GEAIGNYY and EKD. DNA of the CDR3: TGTGCCTGTGACACCGCTTCCAATCTGGGGGATACCGCGGGGTACACCGATAAACTCATCTTT. It translates to CACDTASNLGDTAGYTDKLIF.

The chain uses TRDV3 and TRDJ1; 12 bases agree with TRDD3. This CDR3 region has 19 residues. Germline CDR1 and CDR2: TVYSNPD and GDNSRS (reference sequence). V lost 4 bases and J lost 3; bases outside the gene matches: 21. CDR3 nucleotides: TGTGCCTCCACCTACTACGTCCCTACTGGGGGATACATTCCCGATAAACTCATCTTT. This translates into CASTYYVPTGGYIPDKLIF.

The gene calls are TRDV2 and TRDJ3, with 10 bases lining up with TRDD3. Germline lookup yields CDR1 GEAIGNYY and CDR2 EKD. The CDR3 is 21 residues long. Trimming removed 4 bases from V and 0 bases from J; junction bases left unmatched: 14. The CDR3 nucleotides are TGTGCCTGTGAGACCGTGGGTCAGGGGGATACGAGCTCCTGGGACACCCGACAGATGTTTTTC. Translating gives CACETVGQGDTSSWDTRQMFF.

Judged by abundance, this clone is medium-sized (0.01 to 0.1%). The rearrangement joins TRDV1 to TRDJ1, with D possibly being TRDD3 (8 bases). The CDR3 is 21 residues long. The V gene's germline CDR1 is TSWWSYY and CDR2 QGS. V lost 2 bases to trimming and J lost 5 bases, with 33 bases between them. CDR3 sequence reads: CALGEDPSFVLGAAFQDKLIF. Written as DNA, the CDR3 is TGTGCTCTTGGGGAAGATCCTTCCTTCGTACTGGGGGCAGCCTTTCAAGATAAACTCATCTTT.

In the case of this clone: A read error may explain this, as a much larger clone is one base away. The rearrangement uses TRDV2 and TRDJ1; D unresolved. CDR1 and CDR2 from the germline V gene are GEAIGNYY and EKD. Trimming cost V 0 bases and J 0 bases, with 28 bases left between them. The CDR3 totals 21 residues. CDR3 in DNA: TGTGCCTGTGACACCCTGGACTTGGCCGTGCACCTCGCTACCGACACCGATAAACTCATCTTT. This encodes CACDTLDLAVHLATDTDKLIF.

About this clone: With a far larger clone one base away, a read error is the likely cause. Other DNA sequences in the same sample also yield this CDR3. The gene calls are TRDV3 and TRDJ1; 13 bases line up with TRDD3. Per germline, CDR1 TVYSNPD and CDR2 GDNSRS (reference sequence). J gave up 2 bases and V 1 base, and 31 bases lay outside the gene matches. CDR3 length: 24 amino acids. In DNA form, the CDR3 reads TGTGCCTTTAATCGGAAACCCCCACTACGGGGACTGGGGGATACGCGGGGGAATACCGATAAACTCATCTTT. It is translated as CAFNRKPPLRGLGDTRGNTDKLIF.

Note on this clone: Since a much larger clone is just one base distant, this may be a read error. V gene TRDV2 combines with J gene TRDJ2, with 10 bases matching TRDD3. The CDR3 totals 14 residues. Germline CDR1 and CDR2: GEAIGNYY and EKD. J gave up 5 bases and V 2 bases, and 1 base lay outside the gene matches. As DNA, the CDR3 is TGTGCCTGTGACAAACTGGGGGATACAGCACAACTCTTCTTT. It is translated as CACDKLGDTAQLFF.

On this clone itself: A much larger clone is a single base away; this may be a read error. The chain carries TRDV2 and TRDJ3; TRDD3 matches at 10 bases. Trimming took 2 bases from V and 0 from J; bases not matched to a gene: 6. The CDR3 contains 19 residues. CDR1 is GEAIGNYY, CDR2 EKD, per germline. The CDR3 sequence is CACDKLGDRPSWDTRQMFF. In DNA, the CDR3 is TGTGCCTGTGACAAACTGGGGGATCGGCCCTCCTGGGACACCCGACAGATGTTTTTC.

This clone is hyperexpanded within its sample. Distinct nucleotide sequences in the sample also encode this CDR3. This chain links TRDV2 with TRDJ3; 7 bases align to TRDD3. This CDR3 region has 20 residues. Unmatched junction bases numbered 10, after V lost 0 bases and J lost 0 bases. CDR1 and CDR2 (germline): GEAIGNYY, EKD. This chain's CDR3 is CACDTGPWGLSSWDTRQMFF. CDR3 coding DNA: TGTGCCTGTGACACCGGTCCCTGGGGGTTGAGCTCCTGGGACACCCGACAGATGTTTTTC.

This clone turned up a few times. The rearrangement links TRDV2 to TRDJ1; TRDD3 matches at 9 bases. This CDR3 contains 14 residues. Germline CDR1 is GEAIGNYY and CDR2 is EKD. The ends lost 3 bases at V and 4 bases at J; junction bases unmatched: 5. CDR3 nucleotides: TGTGCCTGTGACCCACTGGGGGACCTCGATAAACTCATCTTT. It is translated as CACDPLGDLDKLIF.

This clone was counted a few times. It may be a read error: a sequence one base away is much more abundant. Additional DNA sequences in this sample encode the identical CDR3. This sequence joins TRDV2 and TRDJ1; 9 nucleotides agree with TRDD3. CDR3 length: 17 residues. Germline values: CDR1 GEAIGNYY, CDR2 EKD. The CDR3: CACDTVGGIPYTDKLIF. The CDR3 DNA reads TGTGCCTGTGACACCGTGGGGGGGATACCTTACACTGATAAACTCATCTTT.

This clone was counted a few times. TCRdb has a much larger clone's protein, which differs at residue 6 from the translation of this DNA, likely because of a read error; what is shown is the protein translated from the DNA. This chain joins TRDV3 and TRDJ1; TRDD2 agrees at 9 bases. V shed 4 bases, J shed 1 base, and the junction held 37 bases outside the gene matches. The CDR3 sequence is 24 residues long. Germline values: CDR1 TVYSNPD, CDR2 GDNSRS (reference sequence). The CDR3 reads CASGVLGLPTNGIVLGISTDKLIF. The DNA for the CDR3 is TGTGCCTCGGGGGTGCTTGGCCTTCCTACTAACGGTATTGTACTGGGGATTTCCACCGATAAACTCATCTTT.

Regarding this clone: The translation of this DNA and the TCRdb protein of a much larger clone differ at residue 12, probably owing to a read error; the protein shown here is translated from the DNA. The chain links TRDV1 to TRDJ1; 13 bases align to TRDD3. J lost 0 bases, V lost 4 bases, and 26 bases had no gene match. CDR3 length equals 24 residues. Germline lookup yields CDR1 TSWWSYY and CDR2 QGS. The CDR3 sequence: CALGVSVPTLTHWGIRGHTDKLIF. The CDR3 region has the DNA TGTGCTCTTGGGGTCTCAGTTCCTACTCTGACCCACTGGGGGATACGAGGGCACACCGATAAACTCATCTTT.

By share of the sample, this clone is large. The same CDR3 arises from other DNA sequences in this sample as well. V is TRDV2 and J is TRDJ2; D perhaps matches TRDD3 (6 bases). V dropped 1 base and J dropped 0 bases, with 20 bases sitting between them. Germline V lookup: CDR1 GEAIGNYY, CDR2 EKD. The CDR3 extends over 19 amino acids. DNA of the CDR3: TGTGCCTGTGACACGCTAATTCGGACTGGGTCCTCTTTGACAGCACAACTCTTCTTT. Translation gives CACDTLIRTGSSLTAQLFF.

This clone appeared a few times. This chain connects TRDV2 to TRDJ3; TRDD3 is a possible D gene (5 bases). Trimming removed 0 bases at V and 0 bases at J, with 11 bases between. The CDR3 contains 18 residues. Germline assignment: CDR1 GEAIGNYY and CDR2 EKD. CDR3 DNA sequence: TGTGCCTGTGACACCGGAGGGATGTACTCCTGGGACACCCGACAGATGTTTTTC. The encoded protein is CACDTGGMYSWDTRQMFF.

The chain combines TRDV1 with TRDJ1, with 13 bases matching TRDD3. The CDR3 is made up of 22 amino acids. V trimming: 6 bases; J trimming: 3 bases; junction bases outside the gene matches: 25. Germline CDR1 and CDR2: TSWWSYY and QGS. The chain's CDR3 is CALGIRRLPPLTGGYGADKLIF. The DNA for the CDR3 is TGTGCTCTTGGAATCCGGCGCCTTCCCCCTCTTACTGGGGGATACGGGGCCGATAAACTCATCTTT.

V and J are TRDV2 and TRDJ1, with a tentative D call TRDD3 (6 bases). CDR3 size: 21 residues. Germline CDR1 and CDR2: GEAIGNYY and EKD. V shed 3 bases and J shed 0 bases, with 31 bases lying between them. The chain's CDR3 is CACDPLRIGGSGVSYTDKLIF. CDR3 in DNA: TGTGCCTGTGACCCCCTCCGTATTGGGGGCTCAGGGGTCTCGTACACCGATAAACTCATCTTT.

This clone was seen more than once but under ten times. The protein held in TCRdb is that of a much larger clone and does not match this DNA's translation at residue 16, likely because of a read error; the protein shown is translated from the DNA. V usage is TRDV1 and J usage is TRDJ1; tentatively, D is TRDD3 (6 bases). Germline CDR1 reads TSWWSYY; CDR2 reads QGS. CDR3 length: 20 residues. V was pared by 0 bases and J by 5 bases, with 28 bases between. The CDR3 DNA reads TGTGCTCTTGGGGAACTAGGTCCCAGGCCGCCCCGGCCGGGGGAAGATAAACTCATCTTT. Translating gives CALGELGPRPPRPGEDKLIF.